These 4 T cell receptor beta chains were sequenced from one sample in a study of blood T cell repertoires in COVID-19. Generated by immunoSEQ multiplex PCR, the TCRdb table keeps only in-frame clones and is missing some. The sample has approximately 75,000 clones; roughly 90% are singletons. Sequencing was carried out using peripheral blood. Source of these receptors: a human donor in a cohort sampled during active COVID-19.

The J gene is TRBJ2-3, the V gene TRBV2; possible D gene TRBD2, 6 bases. The CDR3 extends over 13 amino acids. Germline values: CDR1 SNHLY, CDR2 FYNNEI. Trimming took 6 bases from V and 4 from J, leaving 11 bases between them. DNA for the CDR3: TGTGCCAGCAGGGGGGGTAGTTCAGATACGCAGTATTTT. Translated: CASRGGSSDTQYF.

The CDR3 is CASSLAGLLYNEQFF. CDR3 nucleotide sequence: TGTGCCAGCAGCTTGGCAGGTCTCCTTTACAATGAGCAGTTCTTC. The V call is TRBV5-8, the J call TRBJ2-1; no definite D call. V was cut by 0 bases and J by 4 bases, with 11 bases left in between. CDR1 SGHTS and CDR2 YDEGEE come from the germline V gene. The CDR3 is 15 amino acids.

In its sample, this clone was seen once. This chain uses TRBV30 with TRBJ1-2; no firm D call. The V gene lost 1 base and the J gene lost 4 bases, with 4 bases spanning the gap. The CDR3 loop spans 11 amino acids. Germline V CDR1 and CDR2: GTSNPN, SVGIG (reference sequence). CDR3 DNA sequence: TGTGCCTGGAGTGCCCTCTATGGCTACACCTTC. It translates to CAWSALYGYTF.

The chain employs TRBV5-6 and TRBJ2-7, with 11 bases lining up with TRBD1. The CDR3 is 15 residues long. Trimming removed 4 bases from V and 5 bases from J; junction bases left unmatched: 8. The germline V gene has CDR1 SGHDT and CDR2 YYEEEE. The CDR3 DNA is TGTGCCAGCAGCATGCCAGGACAGGGGGCGGACGAGCAGTACTTC. As protein: CASSMPGQGADEQYF.